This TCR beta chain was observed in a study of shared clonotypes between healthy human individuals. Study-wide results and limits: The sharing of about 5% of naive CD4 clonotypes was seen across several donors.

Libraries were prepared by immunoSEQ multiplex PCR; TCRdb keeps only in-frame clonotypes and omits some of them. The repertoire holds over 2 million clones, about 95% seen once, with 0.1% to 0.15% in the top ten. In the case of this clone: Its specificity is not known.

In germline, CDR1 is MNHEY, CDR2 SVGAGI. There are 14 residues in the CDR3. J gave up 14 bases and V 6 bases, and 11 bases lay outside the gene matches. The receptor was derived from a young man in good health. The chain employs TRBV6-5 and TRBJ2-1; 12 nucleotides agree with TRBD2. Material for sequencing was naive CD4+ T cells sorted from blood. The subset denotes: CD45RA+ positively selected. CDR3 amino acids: CASSSGLAGGVKFF. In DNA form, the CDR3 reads TGTGCCAGCAGCTCGGGACTAGCGGGCGGAGTGAAGTTCTTC.